Included here is one T cell receptor (beta chain) sequence, with context. Antigen: not known. A much larger clone differs by one base, so this may be a read error. This record belongs to a study of blood T cells in healthy people across ages. Study findings and constraints: A strong correlation was found between TCR beta diversity and the percentage of naive T cells.

Alongside a J-beta primer mix, a sample-barcoded 5' primer served in a second PCR lasting roughly 6 to 12 cycles. TCRdb itself ran the 5' RACE reads through MiXCR, one entry per CDR3 protein. The sample carries 650,000 to 700,000 distinct CDR3 sequences, more than 45% recorded once. The CDR3 runs to 14 residues. CDR1 ENHRY and CDR2 SYGVKD come from the germline V gene. The receptor was isolated from a woman of 80 years or more in good health. Sequencing input: blood. V and J are TRBV10-3 and TRBJ2-1; 8 nucleotides agree with TRBD2. The CDR3 region has the DNA TGTGCCATCAGTGAGTCGAAGGAGAAGCGGGAGCAGTTATTC. It codes for CAISESKEKREQLF.